This T cell receptor beta chain was documented in a study of blood T cells in healthy people across ages (dated by TCRdb to about 2015). Notes on the research overall: In model experiments, roughly one uniquely barcoded TCR beta cDNA molecule per two T cells was captured by template switching. Donors of different ages were randomly distributed across sequencing lanes to avoid experimental bias. The study measured age-related changes in TCR beta repertoire diversity using deep sequencing normalized with unique cDNA molecular identifiers. For two donors (one aged 18 to 30 and one aged 80 or older), the study analyzed two additional independent replicas of 1 million unique cDNA reads from the same blood draw. Four age groups were formed from the donors: young (average 16 years), middle-aged (approximately 40), aged (around 62) and long-lived (around 82). Here is what the overall study found, with its caveats: As age increased, observed TCR beta diversity per million T cells dropped in a roughly linear way, and a significant reduction was already evident by age 40. Conclusive comparison of naive and antigen-experienced compartments was prevented by the profiling of bulk unsorted PBMCs. The percentage of naive T cells measured by flow cytometry correlated strongly with observed TCR beta diversity. Because the CMV infection status of the donors was unknown, age-related changes in expanded clonotypes may potentially have been confounded. Estimates of total diversity from one million sequenced T cells were regarded as lower bounds and underestimates. Compared with the aged group, the long-lived group had more naive CD4+ T cells, fewer expanded clones and increased TCR diversity, a pattern suggesting age selection.

The 39 donors, aged about 6 to 100 years, were systemically healthy Caucasian individuals from Russia. Each donor gave about 10 milliliters of peripheral blood, drawn into EDTA-treated Vacutainer tubes. Ficoll-Paque density-gradient centrifugation was used to isolate PBMCs, with at least 6 million obtained per sample. Trizol reagent was used to extract total RNA from the PBMCs, yielding at least 5.5 micrograms per sample. The percentages of naive CD45RAhigh/CD27high T cells were determined by flow cytometry on a PBMC aliquot from every donor. Library preparation employed 5' RACE. The listed sequencing device is Illumina HiSeq 2500. The second PCR ran for about 6 to 12 cycles and used a J-beta primer mix along with a sample-barcoded 5' primer. A template-switch 5' adaptor carrying 12 random nucleotides introduced a unique molecular identifier onto each TCR beta cDNA molecule. At least 2.5 million CDR3-containing paired-end reads were obtained from each sample. All of the RNA was converted into first-strand cDNA using the Mint cDNA synthesis kit, with a TRBC-specific oligonucleotide serving as the primer. All cDNA was treated with uracil-DNA glycosylase and then went through a first 18-cycle PCR with the universal primers M1SS and BC2_uni_R. The authors' pipeline ran thus. Each sample was normalized by randomly selecting 1 million high-quality reads, each carrying a distinct molecular identifier. Instead of being binned into consensus sequences, reads that shared molecular identifiers were thrown out. MiTCR, set to a Q25 quality threshold and the strictest error-elimination algorithm, was used for CDR3 identification, clonotype clustering and error correction. A nonparametric unseen species model with Euler transformation was used to estimate a lower bound on total TCR beta diversity. TCRdb reanalyzed the raw reads on its own, using fastp at Q25 for trimming and MiXCR for clone calling, and kept in-frame beta chains. Rows with one shared CDR3 protein collapse into an entry with the most common genes and DNA. The V and J calls and clone size are TCRdb's, not the authors'. Here the sample has around 870,000 distinct CDR3 sequences; around 28% occur a single time. 17% of the sample is in the top ten clones.

The germline V gene (reference sequence) yields LNHDA for CDR1 and SQIVND for CDR2. The CDR3 runs 13 amino acids, cysteine and phenylalanine included. The sequence is cut down to CDR3 DNA, 39 bases in frame from base 1. Turning to this clonotype: Its recognized antigen is unknown. Base qualities are missing; no much larger clone stands one base away.

The receptor was isolated from a woman older than 75 in good health. Sequencing was carried out using blood. Recombination linked TRBV19 to TRBJ2-5, and 10 junction bases match TRBD1. The end of the DNA aligns better with TRBJ2-4, so the J call may be wrong. The DNA sequence follows: TGTGCCAGTATCCTGGGACAGGGGAACATTCAGTACTTC. Translation gives CASILGQGNIQYF.